Following are 18 T cell receptor beta chains from one sample sequenced in a study of blood T cell repertoires in COVID-19. TCRdb keeps only in-frame clones here, not all; method: immunoSEQ multiplex PCR. The sample shows about 77,000 clones, 70% to 75% of them seen only once. The sample taken for sequencing was peripheral blood. Source of these receptors: a man in his fifties or sixties with acute or convalescent COVID-19.

This clone was counted many times. The chain has TRBV5-1 and TRBJ2-5; tentatively, D is TRBD2 (6 bases). CDR3 length: 13 amino acids. The V gene lost 4 bases and the J gene lost 4 bases, with 11 bases spanning the gap. Germline V gene lookup returns CDR1 SGHRS and CDR2 YFSETQ. CDR3 nucleotide sequence: TGCGCCAGCAGCCCGGGGACTGTAGAGACCCAGTACTTC. Its translation: CASSPGTVETQYF.

V and J are TRBV6-1 and TRBJ2-3; D might be TRBD1 (6 bases). The CDR3 runs to 13 residues. Trimming pared 3 bases from V and 11 bases from J, leaving 15 bases between. Germline CDR1 is MNHNS and CDR2 is SASEGT. The CDR3 sequence is CASSELQGSEQYF. CDR3 DNA sequence: TGTGCCAGCAGTGAGTTACAGGGTTCCGAGCAGTATTTT.

This clone was seen just once. The chain has TRBV10-3 and TRBJ1-5; 8 nucleotides align to TRBD1. The V gene's germline CDR1 is ENHRY and CDR2 SYGVKD. The CDR3 extends over 15 amino acids. The V gene end was trimmed by 6 bases and the J gene end by 7 bases; junction bases not matched to a gene: 11. CDR3 amino acids: CAISGTDRVEQPQHF. CDR3 sequence (DNA): TGTGCCATCAGCGGAACGGACAGGGTAGAGCAGCCCCAGCATTTT.

This rearrangement joins TRBV20-1 to TRBJ2-7, with TRBD2 matching over 11 bases. Per the germline V gene, CDR1 is DFQATT and CDR2 is SNEGSKA (reference sequence). This CDR3 region has 14 residues. The J segment lost 9 bases and the V segment lost 3 bases, leaving 10 bases of the junction unmatched. CDR3 nucleotides: TGCAGTGCTAGTCTCCTAGCGGGAGGTTCGGGGCAGTACTTC. This translates into CSASLLAGGSGQYF.

In this sample, this clone turned up once. This chain joins TRBV30 and TRBJ1-1; 11 nucleotides agree with TRBD1. Germline lookup yields CDR1 GTSNPN and CDR2 SVGIG (reference sequence). V lost 0 bases to trimming and J lost 7 bases; unmatched junction nucleotides: 10. The CDR3 runs to 16 residues. CDR3 sequence reads: CAWSVGTGGPFGEAFF. The CDR3 DNA reads as TGTGCCTGGAGTGTAGGGACAGGGGGTCCGTTCGGTGAAGCTTTCTTT.

The chain has TRBV5-4 and TRBJ2-7; TRBD2 aligns across 10 bases. Per germline, CDR1 SGHNT and CDR2 YYREEE (reference sequence). With V trimmed by 1 base and J by 5 bases, 3 bases remained unmatched. The CDR3 contains 14 residues. CDR3 residues: CASSLPSGSNEQYF. CDR3 nucleotide sequence: TGTGCCAGCAGCTTGCCTAGCGGGAGCAACGAGCAGTACTTC.

This clone was detected a few times. This chain connects TRBV19 to TRBJ1-4; D is undetermined. V was shortened by 7 bases and J by 7 bases, with 13 bases between the two germline ends. Germline V gives CDR1 LNHDA, CDR2 SQIVND (reference sequence). The CDR3 extends over 13 amino acids. CDR3 nucleotide sequence: TGTGCCAGTACAAGGAGTCGGGGTGAAAAACTGTTTTTT. This sequence encodes CASTRSRGEKLFF.

The CDR3 spells CSVKQGAEYGYTF. CDR3 nucleotides: TGCAGCGTAAAACAGGGGGCAGAGTATGGCTACACCTTC. The chain joins TRBV29-1 to TRBJ1-2; TRBD1 agrees at 9 bases. V gave up 6 bases and J gave up 5 bases; unmatched junction bases: 7. This CDR3 has 13 amino acids. Germline lookup yields CDR1 SQVTM and CDR2 ANQGSEA.

The chain combines TRBV7-8 with TRBJ2-1; 7 bases align to TRBD2. The germline gives CDR1 SGHVS, CDR2 FQNEAQ. The trim removed 5 bases at V and 6 bases at J, leaving 7 bases unmatched. This CDR3 has 14 amino acids. The CDR3: CASSRGSLSNEQFF. CDR3 nucleotide sequence: TGTGCCAGCAGCCGCGGGAGTCTCTCCAATGAGCAGTTCTTC. Variable domain in full (rest from reference TRBV7-8 and TRBJ2-1): GAGVSQSPRYKVAKRGQDVALRCDPISGHVSLFWYQQALGQGPEFLTYFQNEAQLDKSGLPSDRFFAERPEGSVSTLKIQRTQQEDSAVYLCASSRGSLSNEQFFGPGTRLTVL.

The rearrangement joins TRBV13 to TRBJ1-1, with TRBD1 matching 7 bases. Germline V gene lookup returns CDR1 PRHDT and CDR2 FYEKMQ (reference sequence). CDR3 length: 13 amino acids. With V trimmed by 3 bases and J by 9 bases, 7 bases remained unmatched. The CDR3 sequence: CASSFIMTGKAFF. The CDR3 DNA reads TGTGCCAGCAGCTTCATCATGACAGGGAAAGCTTTCTTT.

Concerning this clone itself: The junction differs from germline at one of its ends, possibly a read error. The rearrangement joins TRBV4-1 to TRBJ2-5; TRBD1 matches at 11 bases. Germline V CDR1 and CDR2: MGHRA, YSYEKL. The CDR3 sequence is 15 residues long. This chain's CDR3 is CVSSPGQGAGETQYF. CDR3 coding DNA: TGCGTCAGCAGCCCCGGACAGGGGGCAGGAGAGACCCAGTACTTC.

The chain recombines TRBV7-3 with TRBJ1-2, with TRBD1 matching 7 bases. V shed 5 bases, J shed 2 bases, and the junction held 2 bases outside the gene matches. The CDR3 has 13 amino acids. The germline V gene has CDR1 SGHTA and CDR2 FQGTGA. CDR3 bases: TGTGCCAGCAGCCAACAGGGGAACTATGGCTACACCTTC. Protein: CASSQQGNYGYTF.

J is TRBJ2-1 and V is TRBV6-1; 7 nucleotides agree with TRBD1. The CDR3 runs to 14 residues. Germline-derived CDR1 and CDR2 are MNHNS and SASEGT. The ends lost 3 bases at V and 6 bases at J; junction bases unmatched: 5. CDR3 amino acids: CASSDGTEGNEQFF. The CDR3 DNA is TGTGCCAGCAGTGACGGGACAGAAGGCAATGAGCAGTTCTTC.

The chain combines TRBV28 with TRBJ2-3, with 8 bases identical to TRBD1. Germline V lookup: CDR1 MDHEN, CDR2 SYDVKM. V shed 4 bases, J shed 5 bases, and the junction held 8 bases outside the gene matches. The length of the CDR3 is 15 residues. The CDR3, as DNA: TGTGCCAGCAGTTCAAGACAGGGGAACGAAGATACGCAGTATTTT. This encodes CASSSRQGNEDTQYF.

J is TRBJ2-7 and V is TRBV24-1, with D maybe TRBD1 (6 bases). Germline CDR1 reads KGHDR; CDR2 reads SFDVKD. This CDR3 region has 13 residues. Trimming took 7 bases from V and 6 from J, leaving 15 bases between them. CDR3 nucleotides: TGTGCCACCAGCCCCAGGGGACGAGGCGAGCAGTACTTC. Its protein product is CATSPRGRGEQYF.

The V gene is TRBV24-1, the J gene TRBJ2-5; 8 nucleotides align to TRBD2. Germline V CDR1 and CDR2: KGHDR, SFDVKD. This CDR3 comprises 17 residues. V dropped 0 bases and J dropped 4; count of bases not matched to a gene: 9. The DNA for the CDR3 is TGTGCCACCAGTGATTTGCCCAGCGTCGGGGGGGCAGAGACCCAGTACTTC. Its translation is CATSDLPSVGGAETQYF.

V is TRBV2 and J is TRBJ1-5; D gene unclear. The CDR3 has 13 residues. Trimming cost V 7 bases and J 5 bases, with 12 bases left between them. CDR1 is SNHLY, CDR2 FYNNEI, per germline. The CDR3 spells CASKESVDQPQHF. CDR3 coding DNA: TGTGCCAGCAAAGAGAGTGTGGATCAGCCCCAGCATTTT.

The chain couples TRBV7-3 to TRBJ1-1; D is ambiguous. V was trimmed by 2 bases and J by 1 base, leaving 8 bases between them. Germline V gene data show CDR1 as SGHTA and CDR2 as FQGTGA. This CDR3 is built from 14 residues. CDR3 amino acids: CASSLDGGNTEAFF. CDR3 sequence (DNA): TGTGCCAGCAGCTTAGATGGAGGGAACACTGAAGCTTTCTTT.